One and the same sample provided the 11 T cell receptor beta chains below, sequenced in a study of beta chain features in type 1 diabetes. Study-wide points: Among all four CD4+ subsets, Type 1 diabetes patients had TCRB CDR3s that were moderately but significantly shorter.

Their target antigens are unknown. Sequencing targeted expressed TCRB transcripts, as all isolated RNA had been reverse transcribed. Assay used: immunoSEQ multiplex PCR; TCRdb lists only in-frame clones, some missing. The profile shows 85,000 to 110,000 clones, under 30% of them singletons. The material sequenced was central memory CD4+ T cells from blood. The receptors derive from a woman younger than 35 with type 1 diabetes.

The chain's CDR3 is CASTATTSSYNEQFF. CDR3 DNA: TGTGCCAGCACCGCGACTACTAGCTCCTACAATGAGCAGTTCTTC. This chain connects TRBV5-4 to TRBJ2-1; D is possibly TRBD2 (5 bases). Germline CDR1 and CDR2: SGHNT and YYREEE (reference sequence). Trimming took off 6 bases at V and 0 bases at J, with 13 bases between the two ends. The CDR3 totals 15 residues. Combining the CDR3 with reference TRBV5-4 and TRBJ2-1 gives the whole variable domain ETGVTQSPTHLIKTRGQQVTLRCSSQSGHNTVSWYQQALGQGPQFIFQYYREEENGRGNFPPRFSGLQFPNYSSELNVNALELDDSALYLCASTATTSSYNEQFFGPGTRLTVL.

The gene calls are TRBV7-6 and TRBJ2-5; 9 bases agree with TRBD2. Germline V gene sequence: CDR1 SGHVS, CDR2 FNYEAQ. CDR3 length equals 15 residues. V shed 5 bases, J shed 2 bases, and the junction held 6 bases outside the gene matches. Written as DNA, the CDR3 is TGTGCCAGCAGCCAACTAGCGGGCAGACAAGAGACCCAGTACTTC. Amino acids: CASSQLAGRQETQYF. Full variable domain (outside the CDR3, taken from reference TRBV7-6 and TRBJ2-5): GAGVSQSPRYKVTKRGQDVALRCDPISGHVSLYWYRQALGQGPEFLTYFNYEAQQDKSGLPNDRFSAERPEGSISTLTIQRTEQRDSAMYRCASSQLAGRQETQYFGPGTRLLVL.

The rearrangement uses TRBV29-1 and TRBJ2-2; tentative D call: TRBD2 (7 bases). This CDR3 region has 14 residues. V lost 5 bases to trimming and J lost 5 bases, with 15 bases between them. The germline CDR1 and CDR2 sequences are SQVTM and ANQGSEA. DNA of the CDR3: TGCAGCGTTCGAGTAGGGGGGGGTACCGGGGAGCTGTTTTTT. Protein product: CSVRVGGGTGELFF.

The V and J genes are TRBV28 and TRBJ2-1, with 8 bases identical to TRBD2. The CDR3 totals 16 residues. Germline V lookup: CDR1 MDHEN, CDR2 SYDVKM. With 2 bases clipped from V and 5 bases from J, the junction kept 8 bases outside the gene matches. The CDR3 nucleotides are TGTGCCAGCAGTTTACAGGGACTAGGGCTCCACAATGAGCAGTTCTTC. Translation: CASSLQGLGLHNEQFF.

This chain links TRBV4-1 with TRBJ2-1, with 9 bases lining up with TRBD2. Trimming cost V 1 base and J 4 bases; bases outside gene matches: 8. Germline V gene lookup returns CDR1 MGHRA and CDR2 YSYEKL. This CDR3 region has 17 residues. This CDR3 reads CASSQGPLAGFYNEQFF. In DNA, the CDR3 is TGCGCCAGCAGCCAAGGACCGCTAGCGGGGTTTTACAATGAGCAGTTCTTC.

There are a few counts of this clone. The gene calls are TRBV5-1 and TRBJ2-5; 7 bases line up with TRBD1. The CDR3 runs to 15 residues. V gave up 2 bases and J gave up 2 bases; unmatched junction bases: 6. CDR1 and CDR2 from the germline V gene are SGHRS and YFSETQ. The CDR3: CASSFAGTAQETQYF. Here the CDR3 DNA reads TGCGCCAGCAGCTTTGCCGGGACAGCTCAAGAGACCCAGTACTTC.

V usage is TRBV5-4 and J usage is TRBJ2-2; maybe TRBD2 (6 bases). The CDR3 consists of 14 residues. The V end lost 5 bases, the J end lost 3 bases, and 11 bases lay between the germline ends. The germline gives CDR1 SGHNT, CDR2 YYREEE (reference sequence). The CDR3 loop reads CASRAGTDTGELFF. The CDR3 nucleotides read TGTGCCAGCAGAGCCGGGACTGACACCGGGGAGCTGTTTTTT.

The chain is built from TRBV14 and TRBJ1-2, with D unresolved. The CDR3 is made up of 14 amino acids. Trimming removed 0 bases at V and 5 bases at J, with 10 bases between. Per the germline V gene, CDR1 is SGHDN and CDR2 is FVKESK. CDR3 loop: CASSQDPTDYGYTF. In nucleotides, the CDR3 is TGTGCCAGCAGCCAAGACCCTACAGATTATGGCTACACCTTC. Full variable domain (missing parts from reference TRBV14 and TRBJ1-2): EAGVTQFPSHSVIEKGQTVTLRCDPISGHDNLYWYRRVMGKEIKFLLHFVKESKQDESGMPNNRFLAERTGGTYSTLKVQPAELEDSGVYFCASSQDPTDYGYTFGSGTRLTVV.

The table lists this clone with a few counts. The chain recombines TRBV11-3 with TRBJ2-7; the match to TRBD2 covers 7 bases. Germline-derived CDR1 and CDR2 are SGHNT and YENEEA. The CDR3 is 15 amino acids. The V and J ends lost 3 bases and 0 bases, in that order; junction bases with no gene match: 5. The CDR3 protein is CASSFSGSSSYEQYV. The CDR3 DNA follows: TGTGCCAGCAGCTTTAGCGGGTCCAGCTCCTACGAGCAGTACGTC.

There are many counts of this clone. The rearrangement uses TRBV11-2 and TRBJ2-3; D possibly corresponds to TRBD2 (5 bases). The CDR3 loop spans 16 amino acids. With 4 bases removed from V and 0 bases from J, the gap between germline ends came to 14 bases. The V gene's germline CDR1 is SGHAT and CDR2 FQNNGV. The CDR3 DNA reads TGTGCCAGCAGCTCCACCCTTAGCGCAAGCACAGATACGCAGTATTTT. It encodes CASSSTLSASTDTQYF.

This chain uses TRBV30 with TRBJ2-3; D call uncertain. Per the germline V gene, CDR1 is GTSNPN and CDR2 is SVGIG (reference sequence). Trimming took 2 bases from V and 2 from J, leaving 8 bases between them. The CDR3 sequence is 13 residues long. Written as DNA, the CDR3 is TGTGCCTGGAGTTTGAGCCTCACAGATACGCAGTATTTT. Its translation is CAWSLSLTDTQYF.